The subject of this entry is one T cell receptor beta chain. Its target is not known. This sample stems from a study of cytomegalovirus exposure and HLA in healthy donors. Study information: One earlier analysis, a look at 200 million or so T cells, found almost 120 million unique TCR beta sequences. Findings and limits, study-wide: A later analysis associated 16,000 or so TCR beta sequences with HLA alleles at a 0.05 false discovery rate. In an earlier analysis, most TCR beta V segments were productive about 90% or about 30% of the time.

This CDR3 region has 16 residues. Trimming removed 8 bases from V and 5 bases from J; junction bases left unmatched: 10. Per germline, CDR1 MDHEN and CDR2 SYDVKM. 13 Jbeta primers and 60 Vbeta primers were used for the PCR. This table comes from immunoSEQ multiplex PCR, and its TCRdb copy is limited to in-frame clones, with some not included. The table shows 65,000 to 75,000 clones, with roughly 72% occurring only once. The sequenced sample was PBMCs. The rearrangement joins TRBV28 to TRBJ2-2; TRBD1 agrees at 11 bases. The clonotype originates from a man aged 50-59 years in good health and CMV-seronegative. CDR3: CASGDRGTTPTGELFF. The CDR3 DNA sequence: TGTGCCAGCGGGGACAGGGGGACCACACCGACCGGGGAGCTGTTTTTT.